The rows below give T cell receptor beta chains drawn from one sample of a study of memory CD4+ T cells and cytomegalovirus serostatus. Generated by immunoSEQ multiplex PCR, the TCRdb table keeps only in-frame clones and is missing some. The table includes 55,000 to 60,000 clones, about three quarters detected once. Sequenced input: memory CD4+ T cells from blood. These receptors originate from an adult in good health and CMV-seronegative. CDR3s leave out the opening cysteine and the closing phenylalanine or tryptophan. The D gene is left open where the match is weak.

d_gene: TRBD1
v_gene: TRBV28
j_gene: TRBJ2-1
CDR3aa: ASSFGQGNEQF

d_gene: -
v_gene: TRBV5-4
j_gene: TRBJ2-7
CDR3aa: ASSRETGVTSEQY

d_gene: TRBD1
v_gene: TRBV15
j_gene: TRBJ1-4
CDR3aa: ATSRGQGVGKLF

d_gene: -
v_gene: TRBV4-1
j_gene: TRBJ1-1
CDR3aa: ASSQEVTGNTEAF

d_gene: -
v_gene: TRBV19
j_gene: TRBJ1-4
CDR3aa: ASSIYRWQTATNEKLF

d_gene: -
v_gene: TRBV5-1
j_gene: TRBJ2-5
CDR3aa: ASSRTLGETQY

d_gene: TRBD1
v_gene: TRBV19
j_gene: TRBJ2-4
CDR3aa: ASSIGAGGVSPKNIQY

d_gene: -
v_gene: TRBV5-6
j_gene: TRBJ2-3
CDR3aa: ASSLAGRTDTQY

d_gene: -
v_gene: TRBV7-9
j_gene: TRBJ2-7
CDR3aa: ASSSMEGWSSYEQY

d_gene: TRBD2
v_gene: TRBV15
j_gene: TRBJ2-5
CDR3aa: ATSRGLGLAGGVVFETQY

d_gene: -
v_gene: TRBV11-1
j_gene: TRBJ1-1
CDR3aa: ASSLLVPPNTEAF

d_gene: -
v_gene: TRBV5-1
j_gene: TRBJ2-1
CDR3aa: ASSLSAGRGHGEQF

d_gene: -
v_gene: TRBV7-9
j_gene: TRBJ1-2
CDR3aa: ASSRASSNYGYT

d_gene: TRBD1
v_gene: TRBV6-6
j_gene: TRBJ1-1
CDR3aa: ASIHRDRATEAF

d_gene: TRBD1
v_gene: TRBV27
j_gene: TRBJ1-5
CDR3aa: ASSDRDFGGNQPQH

d_gene: TRBD1
v_gene: TRBV6-5
j_gene: TRBJ1-3
CDR3aa: ASRGDRSSGNTIY